This TCR beta chain was documented in a study of T cell clonotyping in hematopoietic cell transplantation. Study summary: Pretransplant recipient samples were taken after cytoreduction.

Time point reported: recipient sample about 28 days before transplant, after cytoreduction. The V gene's germline CDR1 is GTSNPN and CDR2 SVGIG (reference sequence). The CDR3 runs 13 residues. Trimming shortened V by 3 bases and J by 6 bases, and 15 bases separated the two germline ends. Sequencing used immunoSEQ multiplex PCR; TCRdb keeps in-frame clones, though not all of them. Here the sample spans about 10,000 clones, more than 75% being singletons. V is TRBV30 and J is TRBJ2-7, with D uncertain. This TCR derives from a woman between 50 and 59 years old with chronic myeloid leukemia. Some clones in this sample may be carry-over from other donors' samples. Sequenced here: peripheral blood mononuclear cells, sampled before stem cell transplant. DNA for the CDR3: TGTGCCTGGAGAGCTAGAACGGACGGCGAGCAGTACTTC. Amino acid sequence: CAWRARTDGEQYF. The full variable domain, completed using reference TRBV30 and TRBJ2-7, is SQTIHQWPATLVQPVGSPLSLECTVEGTSNPNLYWYRQAAGRGLQLLFYSVGIGQISSEVPQNLSASRPQDRQFILSSKKLLLSDSGFYLCAWRARTDGEQYFGPGTRLTVT.